The 30 T cell receptor beta chains listed next were all sequenced from one sample in a study of blood T cell repertoires in COVID-19. TCRdb's copy holds only in-frame clones and misses some; the assay was immunoSEQ multiplex PCR. The sample yields about 200,000 clones, approximately 89% seen once. The specimen was PBMCs or T cells enriched from blood (not recorded which). Every receptor here comes from a woman aged 25 to 39 with acute COVID-19.

The rearrangement links TRBV7-6 to TRBJ2-7; 7 nucleotides agree with TRBD1. Per germline, CDR1 SGHVS and CDR2 FNYEAQ. CDR3 length: 13 amino acids. The V segment lost 5 bases and the J segment 0 bases; nucleotides outside the gene matches: 1. CDR3 sequence (DNA): TGTGCCAGCAGCCCAGGGGGCTCCTACGAGCAGTACTTC. The encoded protein is CASSPGGSYEQYF.

The rearrangement joins TRBV14 to TRBJ2-5; 7 positions match TRBD1. J lost 5 bases, V lost 1 base, and 7 bases had no gene match. Germline V lookup: CDR1 SGHDN, CDR2 FVKESK. The CDR3 extends over 15 amino acids. The CDR3 reads CASSQGVRQGETQYF. The CDR3 DNA sequence: TGTGCCAGCAGCCAAGGTGTCCGACAGGGCGAGACCCAGTACTTC. The full variable domain, its missing parts supplied by reference TRBV14 and TRBJ2-5, is EAGVTQFPSHSVIEKGQTVTLRCDPISGHDNLYWYRRVMGKEIKFLLHFVKESKQDESGMPNNRFLAERTGGTYSTLKVQPAELEDSGVYFCASSQGVRQGETQYFGPGTRLLVL.

V and J are TRBV2 and TRBJ2-5; perhaps TRBD2 as D (7 bases). Germline assignment: CDR1 SNHLY and CDR2 FYNNEI. The V gene lost 1 base and the J gene lost 1 base, with 19 bases spanning the gap. The length of the CDR3 is 18 residues. CDR3 protein: CASSEDWRGRRFQETQYF. CDR3 in DNA: TGTGCCAGCAGTGAAGATTGGCGGGGGCGCAGATTCCAAGAGACCCAGTACTTC.

This clone was seen a few times. The chain has TRBV27 and TRBJ1-5; 10 bases are a match to TRBD1. V dropped 4 bases and J dropped 6; count of bases not matched to a gene: 6. This CDR3 comprises 15 residues. Germline V gene lookup returns CDR1 MNHEY and CDR2 SMNVEV (reference sequence). CDR3 region: CASSWTGTGVQPQHF. The CDR3 DNA reads TGTGCCAGCAGTTGGACCGGGACAGGGGTTCAGCCCCAGCATTTT.

The V and J genes are TRBV4-1 and TRBJ2-3, with 12 bases aligning to TRBD2. In germline, CDR1 is MGHRA, CDR2 YSYEKL. J was trimmed by 11 bases and V by 8 bases; bases with no gene match: 8. This CDR3 is built from 13 residues. The CDR3 region is CASCDLLAGGQYF. The DNA of the CDR3 is TGCGCCAGCTGCGACTTACTAGCGGGGGGGCAGTATTTT.

V gene TRBV19 combines with J gene TRBJ2-1; 8 bases fit TRBD2. The V and J ends lost 3 bases and 0 bases, in that order; junction bases with no gene match: 10. Germline V CDR1 and CDR2: LNHDA, SQIVND (reference sequence). CDR3 length: 18 amino acids. The CDR3 loop reads CASSIVGGGWASYNEQFF. CDR3 DNA sequence: TGTGCCAGTAGTATTGTTGGCGGGGGGTGGGCCTCCTACAATGAGCAGTTCTTC.

This chain links TRBV11-3 with TRBJ2-5; 13 nucleotides agree with TRBD2. The CDR3 totals 19 residues. Trimming cost V 5 bases and J 3 bases; bases outside gene matches: 15. CDR1 is SGHNT, CDR2 YENEEA, per germline. The CDR3 is CASSLGTSGAFGREETQYF. The CDR3 nucleotides are TGTGCCAGCAGCCTCGGGACTAGCGGGGCCTTCGGACGTGAAGAGACCCAGTACTTC.

This clone was picked up a small number of times. This chain connects TRBV4-1 to TRBJ1-1; D not certain. V was clipped by 4 bases and J by 0 bases, with 9 bases between them. CDR1 is MGHRA and CDR2 is YSYEKL in the germline V gene. CDR3 length: 14 residues. The CDR3 DNA sequence: TGCGCCAGCAGCCGGAAACAGATGAACACTGAAGCTTTCTTT. Its protein is CASSRKQMNTEAFF.

The rearrangement uses TRBV28 and TRBJ2-5; D not resolved. Germline assignment: CDR1 MDHEN and CDR2 SYDVKM. The CDR3 is made up of 14 amino acids. Trimming shortened V by 7 bases and J by 2 bases, and 14 bases separated the two germline ends. The CDR3 bases are TGTGCCAGCACCCCGGCACGGGTACAAGAGACCCAGTACTTC. Amino acids: CASTPARVQETQYF.

The count of this clone is one. The rearrangement joins TRBV19 to TRBJ2-2; perhaps TRBD1 as D (6 bases). The germline V gene has CDR1 LNHDA and CDR2 SQIVND (reference sequence). Trimming took 4 bases from V and 3 from J, leaving 12 bases between them. The CDR3 spans 15 residues. The CDR3 nucleotides are TGTGCCAGTAGTACCGGACAGTTATACACCGGGGAGCTGTTTTTT. This codes for CASSTGQLYTGELFF.

The chain carries TRBV23-1 and TRBJ2-1, with D possibly being TRBD2 (6 bases). TRBV23-1 is an open reading frame whose function is uncertain. The CDR3 extends over 15 amino acids. The V end lost 3 bases, the J end lost 9 bases, and 18 bases lay between the germline ends. CDR3 in amino acids: CASSHIAEGVGEQFF. As DNA, the CDR3 is TGCGCCAGCAGTCACATCGCGGAGGGTGTAGGTGAGCAGTTCTTC.

The J gene is TRBJ1-4, the V gene TRBV5-6, with unresolved D. Germline V gives CDR1 SGHDT, CDR2 YYEEEE. The germline V and J ends were trimmed by 0 bases and 5 bases, with 11 bases remaining between them. The CDR3 extends over 15 amino acids. The CDR3 nucleotides are TGTGCCAGCAGCTTGGCGGGGATTGGGAATGAAAAACTGTTTTTT. This codes for CASSLAGIGNEKLFF.

The chain's CDR3 is CSALEQETQYF. CDR3 DNA: TGCAGTGCCCTAGAACAAGAGACCCAGTACTTC. The J gene is TRBJ2-5, the V gene TRBV20-1; D gene ambiguous. The CDR3 loop spans 11 amino acids. V shed 6 bases and J shed 2 bases, with 7 bases lying between them. Germline loops: CDR1 DFQATT, CDR2 SNEGSKA (reference sequence).

The table lists this clone with a count of one. The V and J genes are TRBV2 and TRBJ1-2; 7 nucleotides match TRBD1. The germline gives CDR1 SNHLY, CDR2 FYNNEI. The CDR3 consists of 11 residues. After removal of 8 bases from V and 4 bases from J, the junction contained 1 base not matched to a gene. The CDR3 protein is CASGTVYGYTF. CDR3 bases: TGTGCCAGCGGGACAGTCTATGGCTACACCTTC.

The chain uses TRBV2 and TRBJ1-2, with D perhaps TRBD1 (5 bases). Germline V lookup: CDR1 SNHLY, CDR2 FYNNEI. Trimming removed 1 base from V and 5 bases from J, with 14 bases in between. CDR3 length: 15 amino acids. The CDR3, as DNA: TGTGCCAGCAGTGAAGAGGGGCAGCCGAGATATGGCTACACCTTC. Translation: CASSEEGQPRYGYTF.

The chain recombines TRBV11-2 with TRBJ1-1; D not resolved. There are 10 residues in the CDR3. Between the trimmed V and J ends, which lost 5 bases and 11 bases, there was a span of 9 bases. Germline V gene sequence: CDR1 SGHAT, CDR2 FQNNGV. Here the CDR3 DNA reads TGTGCCAGCAGCGGAGCGATGGCTTTCTTT. It translates to CASSGAMAFF.

The chain links TRBV16 to TRBJ1-2; D remains ambiguous. CDR1 is KGHSY and CDR2 is FQNENV in the germline V gene. The V and J ends lost 4 bases and 8 bases respectively, with 11 bases between them. This CDR3 comprises 12 residues. The CDR3 DNA reads as TGTGCCAGCAGCCCCAATGGGCAGGGCTACACCTTC. It encodes CASSPNGQGYTF.

This sequence joins TRBV24-1 and TRBJ2-3; 8 bases agree with TRBD1. Trimming at V came to 6 bases and at J to 3 bases, leaving 16 bases not matched to a gene. CDR3 size: 18 residues. Germline V gene sequence: CDR1 KGHDR, CDR2 SFDVKD. The CDR3 reads CATSSPDRGQGATDTQYF. The DNA of the CDR3 is TGTGCCACCAGTTCCCCCGATAGGGGGCAGGGGGCAACAGATACGCAGTATTTT.

The chain has TRBV4-1 and TRBJ1-4; 7 nucleotides line up with TRBD1. J lost 7 bases, V lost 3 bases, and 5 bases had no gene match. Germline V gene lookup returns CDR1 MGHRA and CDR2 YSYEKL. The length of the CDR3 is 14 residues. This chain's CDR3 is CASSHAGGVEKLFF. Here the CDR3 DNA reads TGCGCCAGCAGCCACGCAGGGGGAGTTGAAAAACTGTTTTTT.

The CDR3 spells CAWGGWGGNTEAFF. The CDR3 coding sequence is TGTGCCTGGGGTGGCTGGGGAGGGAACACTGAAGCTTTCTTT. This rearrangement joins TRBV30 to TRBJ1-1; D not certain. The CDR3 has 14 amino acids. Trimming cost V 5 bases and J 1 base, with 14 bases left between them. The germline V gene has CDR1 GTSNPN and CDR2 SVGIG (reference sequence).

This clone appeared a few times. The J gene is TRBJ1-5, the V gene TRBV15; no clear D. The V end lost 11 bases, the J end lost 2 bases, and 13 bases lay between the germline ends. CDR3 length equals 13 residues. Per germline, CDR1 LNHNV and CDR2 YYDKDF (reference sequence). CDR3 in amino acids: CAVSREGNQPQHF. In DNA, the CDR3 is TGTGCCGTCAGTAGGGAGGGCAATCAGCCCCAGCATTTT. Variable domain in full (rest from reference TRBV15 and TRBJ1-5): DAMVIQNPRYQVTQFGKPVTLSCSQTLNHNVMYWYQQKSSQAPKLLFHYYDKDFNNEADTPDNFQSRRPNTSFCFLDIRSPGLGDTAMYLCAVSREGNQPQHFGDGTRLSIL.

The V gene is TRBV30, the J gene TRBJ1-1; D not resolved. Germline V lookup: CDR1 GTSNPN, CDR2 SVGIG (reference sequence). Trimming pared 3 bases from V and 1 base from J, leaving 15 bases between. The CDR3 length is 15 residues. The CDR3 coding sequence is TGTGCCTGGAGGCCATTTAAACGGGGGAACACTGAAGCTTTCTTT. Translating it yields CAWRPFKRGNTEAFF.

This chain uses TRBV4-2 with TRBJ2-7; 9 bases are a match to TRBD1. The germline gives CDR1 LGHNA, CDR2 YNFKEQ. With 4 bases clipped from V and 5 bases from J, the junction kept 6 bases outside the gene matches. The CDR3 contains 14 residues. CDR3 sequence: CASSRTGGMHEQYF. The CDR3, as DNA: TGTGCCAGCAGCCGAACAGGGGGCATGCACGAGCAGTACTTC.

This clone was observed a single time. The chain joins TRBV9 to TRBJ1-5, with 7 positions matching TRBD1. This CDR3 spans 15 amino acids. The V segment lost 1 base and the J segment 4 bases; nucleotides outside the gene matches: 5. The germline gives CDR1 SGDLS, CDR2 YYNGEE. The CDR3 bases are TGTGCCAGCAGCGTACGGGACAGCCCGAATCAGCCCCAGCATTTT. Translated, it gives CASSVRDSPNQPQHF.

This clone has a count of ten or more. The chain joins TRBV5-1 to TRBJ2-7; a weak D match, TRBD1 (5 bases). Germline V gene lookup returns CDR1 SGHRS and CDR2 YFSETQ. This CDR3 comprises 14 residues. The V gene lost 1 base and the J gene lost 2 bases, with 10 bases spanning the gap. The CDR3 sequence is CASSLYQGPYEQYF. For the CDR3, the DNA is TGCGCCAGCAGCTTGTATCAGGGCCCCTACGAGCAGTACTTC.

This chain links TRBV28 with TRBJ1-2; 11 nucleotides agree with TRBD1. Germline loops: CDR1 MDHEN, CDR2 SYDVKM. This CDR3 spans 15 amino acids. V dropped 6 bases and J dropped 4; count of bases not matched to a gene: 7. The CDR3 region is CASRVGQGAIYGYTF. The CDR3 DNA sequence: TGTGCCAGCAGGGTTGGACAGGGGGCAATCTATGGCTACACCTTC.

The chain uses TRBV7-8 and TRBJ1-1; 7 bases agree with TRBD1. CDR3 length: 16 residues. Germline CDR1 SGHVS, CDR2 FQNEAQ. The V segment lost 3 bases and the J segment 3 bases; nucleotides outside the gene matches: 10. The CDR3 DNA is TGTGCCAGCAGCTTTGGACAGGTCGGTCCGGACACTGAAGCTTTCTTT. Translating gives CASSFGQVGPDTEAFF.

This clone was detected only once. This chain connects TRBV6-5 to TRBJ2-2; TRBD1 agrees at 7 bases. The CDR3 consists of 14 residues. Germline values: CDR1 MNHEY, CDR2 SVGAGI. With V trimmed by 6 bases and J by 5 bases, 6 bases remained unmatched. CDR3 loop: CASRDRGRTGELFF. CDR3 nucleotides: TGTGCCAGCAGGGATAGGGGGCGGACCGGGGAGCTGTTTTTT.

This clone was seen once. The J gene is TRBJ2-7, the V gene TRBV12-3 or TRBV12-4, with D perhaps matching TRBD1 (5 bases). The CDR3 extends over 13 amino acids. Trimming removed 5 bases from V and 9 bases from J, with 17 bases in between. The DNA of the CDR3 is TGTGCCAGCAGTCCCTTGACAGATTCAGGGCAGTACTTC. Translating it yields CASSPLTDSGQYF.

The chain joins TRBV7-2 to TRBJ1-2, with 8 bases identical to TRBD1. Looked up from germline, CDR1 is SGHTA and CDR2 is FQGNSA. V lost 4 bases to trimming and J lost 8 bases; unmatched junction nucleotides: 6. This CDR3 comprises 13 residues. In DNA, the CDR3 is TGTGCCAGCAGCTCGACGACAGGGGCGGGCTACACCTTC. This translates into CASSSTTGAGYTF.